One and the same sample provided the 9 T cell receptor beta chains below, sequenced in a study of identical twins. Each CDR3 protein gets one entry after TCRdb re-called the 5' RACE reads with MiXCR. The sample contains 400,000 to 550,000 distinct CDR3 sequences, roughly 24% of which appear only once. These same data were also listed under a study on T cells expressing NK-cell markers.

Sequencing input: CD4+ T cells sorted from blood. The source is a woman between 18 and 29 years old in good health.

This clonotype was seen only a few times. The chain carries TRBV2 and TRBJ2-5, with D maybe TRBD2 (5 bases). Germline loops: CDR1 SNHLY, CDR2 FYNNEI. Trimming pared 4 bases from V and 0 bases from J, leaving 6 bases between. The CDR3 sequence is 13 residues long. The CDR3: CASSGLYQETQYF. CDR3 coding DNA: TGTGCCAGCAGTGGACTATACCAAGAGACCCAGTACTTC.

CDR3 in DNA: TGTGCCAGCAGCTGGGGGGGGACTGTGTCCGAAGAGCTGTTTTTT. As protein: CASSWGGTVSEELFF. The chain carries TRBV7-2 and TRBJ2-2, with 7 nucleotides matching TRBD2. The ends lost 4 bases at V and 11 bases at J; junction bases unmatched: 13. This CDR3 is 15 amino acids long. The germline V gene has CDR1 SGHTA and CDR2 FQGNSA.

The V gene is TRBV6-1, the J gene TRBJ1-6; D is possibly TRBD1 (5 bases). Deletions cut 6 bases from V and 7 bases from J, with 16 bases between. CDR3 length: 15 residues. Germline CDR1 and CDR2: MNHNS and SASEGT. CDR3: CASSLNPGRNSPLHF. Here the CDR3 DNA reads TGTGCCAGCAGCCTAAACCCGGGGCGAAATTCACCCCTCCACTTT.

The chain uses TRBV10-3 and TRBJ2-3, with D possibly TRBD1 on 6 matching bases. The ends were cut back, 2 bases at V and 5 bases at J, with 11 bases in the middle. CDR3 size: 14 residues. From germline, CDR1 is ENHRY and CDR2 SYGVKD. The CDR3 is CAISERGSEDTQYF. CDR3 nucleotide sequence: TGTGCCATCAGTGAGAGGGGGAGTGAAGATACGCAGTATTTT.

This clonotype was detected ten times or more. The chain combines TRBV12-3 or TRBV12-4 with TRBJ2-7; 8 bases are shared with TRBD1. The CDR3 spans 14 residues. The V segment lost 6 bases and the J segment 0 bases; nucleotides outside the gene matches: 4. The DNA for the CDR3 is TGTGCCAGCAGCCGGACAGGGTTCTCCTACGAGCAGTACTTC. Protein: CASSRTGFSYEQYF.

This clonotype has just a few counts. The chain couples TRBV6-2 or TRBV6-3 to TRBJ2-5; D unclear. Germline V gene lookup returns CDR1 MNHEY and CDR2 SVGEGT. V was shortened by 2 bases and J by 5 bases, with 6 bases between the two germline ends. This CDR3 is built from 12 residues. CDR3 bases: TGTGCCAGCAGTTACGCAGTTGAGACCCAGTACTTC. Its protein product is CASSYAVETQYF.

This sequence joins TRBV2 and TRBJ2-7, with a possible D match to TRBD1 (5 bases). This CDR3 region has 12 residues. Trimming stripped 7 bases from V and 4 bases from J, with 11 bases between. Germline loops: CDR1 SNHLY, CDR2 FYNNEI. CDR3 loop: CASKADTYEQYF. In DNA, the CDR3 is TGTGCCAGCAAGGCGGACACTTACGAGCAGTACTTC.

The chain employs TRBV18 and TRBJ2-7; D gene uncertain. The V gene's germline CDR1 is KGHSH and CDR2 LQKENI. V lost 0 bases, J lost 6 bases, and 9 bases lay in between. This CDR3 has 13 residues. DNA for the CDR3: TGTGCCAGCTCACCACCTATCCTTCGCGAGCAGTACTTC. Translating it yields CASSPPILREQYF. The variable domain in full, completed from reference TRBV18 and TRBJ2-7, reads NAGVMQNPRHLVRRRGQEARLRCSPMKGHSHVYWYRQLPEEGLKFMVYLQKENIIDESGMPKERFSAEFPKEGPSILRIQQVVRGDSAAYFCASSPPILREQYFGPGTRLTVT.

This clonotype was observed a few times. The chain is built from TRBV24-1 and TRBJ2-1; unclear D gene. Germline CDR1 KGHDR, CDR2 SFDVKD. The V end lost 3 bases, the J end lost 3 bases, and 11 bases lay between the germline ends. The CDR3 is 15 amino acids. The CDR3 DNA is TGTGCCACCAGTGATGGTGGTGCCTACTACAATGAGCAGTTCTTC. This encodes CATSDGGAYYNEQFF.